The clone carrying this TCR beta chain was seen many times. Compared with germline, one end of the junction differs, possibly owing to a read error. The data were taken from a study of molecular identifiers for immune sequencing clone quantification. Study summary: Replicate RNA came from roughly 18,000 or 92,000 naive CD8 cells and was split five ways, and four parts were sequenced.

MiXCR was run by TCRdb on the PCR reads, yielding one entry per CDR3 protein. The data show approximately 550,000 distinct CDR3 sequences, 20% to 25% seen once. The CDR3 totals 14 residues. Sequencing was performed on naive CD8+ T cells from blood, with Jurkat cell RNA spiked in. Subset defined: FACS-sorted CD8+CD4-CCR7+CD45RA+ naive T cells. The source is a human donor in good health. Some libraries in this study had Jurkat cell RNA spiked in. The rearrangement links TRBV5-3 to TRBJ1-5, with a weak D call TRBD1 (6 bases). TRBV5-3 is recorded as an ORF, its role being uncertain. The CDR3 sequence: CASSLAGENQPQHF. Here the CDR3 DNA reads TGTGCCAGCAGCTTGGCAGGGGAGAATCAGCCCCAGCATTTT.